This TCR beta chain was identified during a study of shared clonotypes between healthy human individuals. Germline-derived CDR1 and CDR2 are MNHEY and SVGAGI. The CDR3 covers 14 residues. Between the trimmed V and J ends, which lost 0 bases and 8 bases, there was a span of 11 bases. This clone was seen a single time. This same CDR3 is encoded by further DNA sequences in the sample. Assay: immunoSEQ multiplex PCR; the TCRdb copy retains only in-frame clones and omits some. The sample has about 2 million clones, about 95% seen once. Naivety among CD8 cells was defined by CD45RO negativity and positive CCR7 selection, thereby excluding terminally differentiated effector memory CD45RA+ cells.

This clonotype was obtained from a man between 18 and 35 years old in good health. This chain joins TRBV6-5 and TRBJ2-1; a weak D match, TRBD2 (6 bases). The specimen was naive CD8+ T cells sorted from blood. The CDR3 DNA reads as TGTGCCAGCAGTTACTCAAGCGGAGGGGATGAGCAGTTCTTC. Its protein product is CASSYSSGGDEQFF.